This is a list of T cell receptor beta chains from one sample in a study of T cell responses to AZD1222 COVID-19 vaccine. Some clones are missing from TCRdb's copy, which holds only in-frame ones; the method was immunoSEQ multiplex PCR. The table lists around 120,000 clones, over 80% of them singletons. Sequenced material: peripheral blood, taken on day 0 of AZD1222 vaccination. The origin of the receptors is an adult in good health. Each CDR3 is given with its conserved first and last residue. D genes are given only for firm matches. The size entry is marked missing in some rows and otherwise reads once, few, many or a size class.

v_call	clone_size	d_call	j_call	cdr3_nt	cdr3_aa
TRBV6-5	NA	NA	TRBJ1-1	TGTGCCAGCAGTTACGGGGGCGAATCCACTGAAGCTTTCTTT	CASSYGGESTEAFF
TRBV5-6	NA	TRBD1	TRBJ2-7	TGTGCCAGCAGCCTGGACAGGGGGCGCTACGAGCAGTACTTC	CASSLDRGRYEQYF
TRBV20-1	NA	TRBD2	TRBJ2-7	TGCAGTGCTAGTCTCGCGGGAGTGTTAGGCGAGCAGTACTTC	CSASLAGVLGEQYF
TRBV12-3/TRBV12-4	NA	NA	TRBJ1-1	TGTGCCAGCAGCCCTGCATACGCTGAAGCTTTCTTT	CASSPAYAEAFF
TRBV7-9	NA	NA	TRBJ1-3	TGTGCCAGCAGCTTAGGGTGGTTCCCTGGAAACACCATATATTTT	CASSLGWFPGNTIYF
TRBV7-9	NA	NA	TRBJ1-5	TGTGCCAGCAGTTTCACACCCAGGGTAAACAGCAATCAGCCCCAGCATTTT	CASSFTPRVNSNQPQHF
TRBV20-1	NA	TRBD1	TRBJ2-1	TGCAGTGCTATTGACAGGGCAAACTACAATGAGCAGTTCTTC	CSAIDRANYNEQFF
TRBV3-1/TRBV3-2	NA	NA	TRBJ1-5	TGTGCCAGCAGCCAAGCCGACTCGGGTCAGCCCCAGCATTTT	CASSQADSGQPQHF
TRBV6-6	NA	NA	TRBJ1-3	TGTGCCAGCCTCCGGCCGGACTCTGGAAACACCATATATTTT	CASLRPDSGNTIYF
TRBV6-6	NA	TRBD1	TRBJ1-2	TGTGCCAGCAGCGATACAGGGGTCGGCTATGGCTACACCTTC	CASSDTGVGYGYTF
TRBV5-1	NA	NA	TRBJ1-6	TGCGCCAGCAGCTTGGCGATTGCAGGTTCACCCCTCCACTTT	CASSLAIAGSPLHF
TRBV6-5	NA	NA	TRBJ2-7	TGTGCCAGCAGCGTCCGGGGCCAGGGGATTTACGAGCAGTACTTC	CASSVRGQGIYEQYF
TRBV28	once	NA	TRBJ1-4	TGTGGTTCAGGCGGGGTGGATGAAAAACTGTTTTTT	CGSGGVDEKLFF
TRBV11-2	NA	NA	TRBJ1-4	TGTGCCAGCAGCTTCGACAGGTATAATGAAAAACTGTTTTTT	CASSFDRYNEKLFF
TRBV9	NA	TRBD1	TRBJ1-1	TGTGCCAGCAGAGGGACAGGCCCGAACACTGAAGCTTTCTTT	CASRGTGPNTEAFF
TRBV6-5	NA	TRBD1	TRBJ2-7	TGTGCCAGCAGCGCTGGGACAGGGAGGTACGAGCAGTACTTC	CASSAGTGRYEQYF
TRBV20-1	NA	NA	TRBJ1-1	TGCAGTGCTAGCACAGGGACTGAAGCTTTCTTT	CSASTGTEAFF
TRBV25-1	NA	NA	TRBJ2-7	TGTGCCAGTGGACATGAAGCCTACGAGCAGTACTTC	CASGHEAYEQYF
TRBV7-2	NA	NA	TRBJ1-3	TGTGCCAGCAGCCTCGGGATGAGGGTCTCTGGAAACACCATATATTTT	CASSLGMRVSGNTIYF
TRBV9	NA	NA	TRBJ1-1	TGTGCCAGCAGCCCTAGCACAGGTAACACTGAAGCTTTCTTT	CASSPSTGNTEAFF
TRBV4-3	NA	TRBD1	TRBJ2-7	TGCGCCAGCAGCCAAGTACAGGGGATGAGGGAGCAGTACTTC	CASSQVQGMREQYF
TRBV3-1/TRBV3-2	NA	NA	TRBJ1-3	TGTGCCAGCAGCCAAGAAGGATCTGGAAACACCATATATTTT	CASSQEGSGNTIYF
TRBV27	NA	NA	TRBJ1-2	TGTGCCAGCAGTTTAGGAGGGAGCGGCTACACCTTC	CASSLGGSGYTF
TRBV7-9	NA	NA	TRBJ1-5	TGTGCCAGCAGCCCCTTTGATGGGGGCAATCAGCCCCAGCATTTT	CASSPFDGGNQPQHF
TRBV27	NA	NA	TRBJ2-7	TGTGCCAGCAGTTTTGGGCCTGCATACGAGCAGTACTTC	CASSFGPAYEQYF
TRBV5-1	NA	NA	TRBJ2-1	TGCGCCAGCAGCTTGGCCGTGGGGGCGAGGTACAATGAGCAGTTCTTC	CASSLAVGARYNEQFF
TRBV28	NA	TRBD1	TRBJ1-4	TGTGCCAGCATCCCAGGACAGGGGAATGAAAAACTGTTTTTT	CASIPGQGNEKLFF
TRBV7-2	NA	NA	TRBJ1-5	TGTGCCAGCAGCCTGACAGAAGCTTTCAATCAGCCCCAGCATTTT	CASSLTEAFNQPQHF
TRBV7-9	NA	NA	TRBJ1-3	TGTGCCAGCAGCACGCCCCAGGCCACCATATATTTT	CASSTPQATIYF
TRBV3-1/TRBV3-2	many	NA	TRBJ1-2	TGTGCCAGCAGCCAAGGGCCAGGGGCCGTGATGTATGGCTACACCTTC	CASSQGPGAVMYGYTF
TRBV13	NA	TRBD1	TRBJ1-3	TGTGCCAGCAGCTACCGGGACAGGTCTGGAAACACCATATATTTT	CASSYRDRSGNTIYF
TRBV7-2	NA	NA	TRBJ2-1	TGTGCCAGCAGCGCCCAGGTTGGGGGGGGGCCTTACAATGAGCAGTTCTTC	CASSAQVGGGPYNEQFF
TRBV7-2	NA	NA	TRBJ2-1	TGTGCCAGCAGCCGTAGTGGGAGCTCCTACAATGAGCAGTTCTTC	CASSRSGSSYNEQFF
TRBV19	NA	NA	TRBJ2-1	TGTGCCAGTAGTCTGGGACCCACTCCCGATGAGCAGTTCTTC	CASSLGPTPDEQFF
TRBV4-3	NA	TRBD2	TRBJ2-7	TGCGCCAGCAGCCAAGCACCGACTAGCGGGAGCTACGAGCAGTACTTC	CASSQAPTSGSYEQYF
TRBV27	NA	TRBD1	TRBJ1-2	TGTGCCAGCAGTTCCGGACAGGCGGATGGCTACACCTTC	CASSSGQADGYTF
TRBV28	NA	NA	TRBJ2-5	TGTGCCAGCAGTTTAGCGACGGGGTCCCAAGAGACCCAGTACTTC	CASSLATGSQETQYF
TRBV7-2	NA	NA	TRBJ2-5	TGTGCCAGCAGCTTAGGGGGCGGGGTGGAGACCCAGTACTTC	CASSLGGGVETQYF
TRBV7-9	NA	NA	TRBJ2-1	TGTGCCAGCAGTATCGGCCTATATGAGCAGTTCTTC	CASSIGLYEQFF
TRBV20-1	NA	TRBD1	TRBJ1-5	TGCAGTGCTAGTCCGGGACAGGGGGCCTTTAATCAGCCCCAGCATTTT	CSASPGQGAFNQPQHF
TRBV28	NA	NA	TRBJ1-4	TGTGCCAGCGGGGGGGAGGGTGAAAAACTGTTTTTT	CASGGEGEKLFF
TRBV27	NA	NA	TRBJ1-5	TGTGCCAGCAGTTTATATAGGGCTAGCAATCAGCCCCAGCATTTT	CASSLYRASNQPQHF
TRBV5-5	NA	TRBD1	TRBJ2-7	TGTGCCAGCAGCTTGACAGGGGGCACCTACGAGCAGTACTTC	CASSLTGGTYEQYF
TRBV7-9	NA	NA	TRBJ2-5	TGTGCCAGCAGCCCCCGGACAGGGAGGGATGTAGGCTGGGAGACCCAGTACTTC	CASSPRTGRDVGWETQYF
TRBV3-1/TRBV3-2	NA	TRBD1	TRBJ1-2	TGTGCCAGCAGCCCAGGGGGGGCTAACTATGGCTACACCTTC	CASSPGGANYGYTF
TRBV5-1	NA	TRBD1	TRBJ2-5	TGCGCCAGCAGCCTAATAGGGACAGCCCCGGGGGAGACCCAGTACTTC	CASSLIGTAPGETQYF
TRBV9	once	NA	TRBJ2-3	TGTGCCAGCAGCGGGAAGGTTGCGGGCACAGATACGCAGTATTTT	CASSGKVAGTDTQYF
TRBV6-5	NA	NA	TRBJ1-2	TGTGCCAGCAGTTATGGCGGGGGAGGGGGCTACACCTTC	CASSYGGGGGYTF
TRBV7-2	NA	TRBD1	TRBJ1-6	TGTGCCAGCAGCCTCCGTATAGCCCACAGGGGAAGTAATTCACCCCTCCACTTT	CASSLRIAHRGSNSPLHF
TRBV5-6	NA	NA	TRBJ1-1	TGTGCCAGCAGCTTGGCGGCTAACACTGAAGCTTTCTTT	CASSLAANTEAFF
TRBV7-8	NA	NA	TRBJ2-5	TGTGCCAGCAGCTTTGGTAGGGAGAGGGAGACCCAGTACTTC	CASSFGRERETQYF
TRBV4-2	NA	TRBD2	TRBJ2-4	TGTGCCAGCAGCCAAGCGGGTAGCGGGAACAAAAACATTCAGTACTTC	CASSQAGSGNKNIQYF
TRBV5-3	once	NA	TRBJ1-1	TGTGCCAGAAGCTGGACTAGGGGGGCTGCTGTCTGGACGGCTGAAGCTTTCTTT	CARSWTRGAAVWTAEAFF
TRBV2	NA	NA	TRBJ1-2	TGTGCCAGCAGAGCCGTGAACCGGGACACCCGGCATGGCTACACCTTC	CASRAVNRDTRHGYTF
TRBV3-1/TRBV3-2	NA	NA	TRBJ1-3	TGTGCCAGCAGCCATAGGATAGCTGGAAACACCATATATTTT	CASSHRIAGNTIYF
TRBV19	NA	TRBD1	TRBJ2-2	TGTGCCAGTAGTAGTCAGGGGGACACCGGGGAGCTGTTTTTT	CASSSQGDTGELFF